Listed here are 14 T cell receptor beta chains from one sample, sequenced in a study of T cell changes during pregnancy in multiple sclerosis. Measured with immunoSEQ multiplex PCR; TCRdb has only the in-frame clones, and not every one. The sample yields more than 75,000 clones, approximately 92% seen once. Sequences were derived from peripheral blood, sampled in the first trimester of pregnancy. Source of these receptors: a female donor with multiple sclerosis, enrolled in a pregnancy study.

This clone was seen a single time. This chain links TRBV5-6 with TRBJ1-2, with 8 bases identical to TRBD1. The CDR3 extends over 12 amino acids. CDR1 and CDR2 from the germline V gene are SGHDT and YYEEEE. V was pared by 5 bases and J by 7 bases, with 4 bases of the junction left unmatched. CDR3 residues: CASRQGEFGYTF. The CDR3 DNA follows: TGTGCCAGCAGACAGGGGGAGTTTGGCTACACCTTC.

This clone was seen a few times. The chain uses TRBV6-6 and TRBJ2-5; D possibly corresponds to TRBD2 (5 bases). Germline CDR1 MNHNY, CDR2 SVGAGI (reference sequence). Between the trimmed V and J ends, which lost 7 bases and 2 bases, there was a span of 8 bases. This CDR3 region has 12 residues. CDR3 coding DNA: TGTGCCAGCAAAGGAGGACAAGAGACCCAGTACTTC. Translated: CASKGGQETQYF.

This chain joins TRBV6-5 and TRBJ1-2; TRBD1 matches 7 bases. V shed 6 bases, J shed 3 bases, and the junction held 4 bases outside the gene matches. The germline V gene has CDR1 MNHEY and CDR2 SVGAGI. This CDR3 is built from 13 residues. The CDR3 DNA reads as TGTGCCAGCAGACAGGGGTGGGACTATGGCTACACCTTC. As protein: CASRQGWDYGYTF.

The chain combines TRBV27 with TRBJ1-2; 9 bases fit TRBD1. Germline assignment: CDR1 MNHEY and CDR2 SMNVEV (reference sequence). The length of the CDR3 is 16 residues. V dropped 3 bases and J dropped 6; count of bases not matched to a gene: 11. In nucleotides, the CDR3 is TGTGCCAGCAGTTTGGATAGGACAGGGGTCATAGATGGCTACACCTTC. Translation: CASSLDRTGVIDGYTF.

This clone was seen once. The CDR3 sequence is CASRGGVGELFF. DNA for the CDR3: TGTGCCAGCAGGGGGGGTGTCGGGGAGCTGTTTTTT. This chain joins TRBV7-6 and TRBJ2-2; D perhaps matches TRBD2 (6 bases). V was trimmed by 6 bases and J by 7 bases, leaving 9 bases between them. The CDR3 runs to 12 residues. Germline CDR1 reads SGHVS; CDR2 reads FNYEAQ. Together with reference TRBV7-6 and TRBJ2-2, the CDR3 gives the full variable domain: GAGVSQSPRYKVTKRGQDVALRCDPISGHVSLYWYRQALGQGPEFLTYFNYEAQQDKSGLPNDRFSAERPEGSISTLTIQRTEQRDSAMYRCASRGGVGELFFGEGSRLTVL.

The chain is built from TRBV19 and TRBJ2-7; TRBD1 matches 9 bases. The CDR3 is 16 amino acids. J was trimmed by 2 bases and V by 3 bases; bases with no gene match: 8. Looked up from germline, CDR1 is LNHDA and CDR2 is SQIVND (reference sequence). CDR3 in amino acids: CASSMPSGTGTYEQYF. The DNA of the CDR3 is TGTGCCAGTAGTATGCCATCCGGGACAGGGACCTACGAGCAGTACTTC.

This clone occurred a few times. The rearrangement uses TRBV27 and TRBJ2-2; D is possibly TRBD1 (5 bases). The CDR3 runs to 15 residues. CDR1 and CDR2 from the germline V gene are MNHEY and SMNVEV (reference sequence). The V end was cut by 2 bases, the J end by 5 bases, with 12 bases between. In nucleotides, the CDR3 is TGTGCCAGCAGTTTAAGCGCAGGGTTTACCGGGGAGCTGTTTTTT. Translating gives CASSLSAGFTGELFF.

For the CDR3, the DNA is TGCAGCGTTGTGGACAGGGTAGGCGGGGAGCTGTTTTTT. Translating it yields CSVVDRVGGELFF. The chain uses TRBV29-1 and TRBJ2-2; 8 bases align to TRBD1. Losses at the gene ends were 4 bases for V and 7 bases for J; bases not matched to a gene: 5. The germline V gene has CDR1 SQVTM and CDR2 ANQGSEA. The CDR3 is 13 amino acids.

The chain employs TRBV2 and TRBJ2-2; 8 bases align to TRBD2. Germline V gene sequence: CDR1 SNHLY, CDR2 FYNNEI. The junction had 10 bases not matched to a gene; V was cut back by 6 bases and J by 7 bases. CDR3 length: 15 residues. CDR3 region: CASSGRTSLRGELFF. CDR3 bases: TGTGCCAGCAGCGGTAGGACTAGCCTTCGCGGGGAGCTGTTTTTT.

The rearrangement uses TRBV28 and TRBJ2-2; 8 nucleotides agree with TRBD1. This CDR3 spans 17 amino acids. CDR1 is MDHEN, CDR2 SYDVKM, per germline. Unmatched junction bases numbered 13, after V lost 8 bases and J lost 2 bases. CDR3 coding DNA: TGTGCCAGCCGCCCCCTCCCAGGACAGGGTAACACCGGGGAGCTGTTTTTT. Translated, it gives CASRPLPGQGNTGELFF.

The J gene is TRBJ1-5, the V gene TRBV19, with D uncertain. The CDR3 runs to 16 residues. Germline CDR1 and CDR2: LNHDA and SQIVND (reference sequence). Trimming shortened V by 5 bases and J by 4 bases, and 18 bases separated the two germline ends. CDR3 nucleotides: TGTGCCAGTAGTCCGTGGCTGGCGGTACTTAATCAGCCCCAGCATTTT. This translates into CASSPWLAVLNQPQHF. Full variable domain (remainder filled in from reference TRBV19 and TRBJ1-5): DGGITQSPKYLFRKEGQNVTLSCEQNLNHDAMYWYRQDPGQGLRLIYYSQIVNDFQKGDIAEGYSVSREKKESFPLTVTSAQKNPTAFYLCASSPWLAVLNQPQHFGDGTRLSIL.

This chain uses TRBV4-2 with TRBJ1-5; possibly TRBD1 for D (5 bases). Germline CDR1 is LGHNA and CDR2 is YNFKEQ. The CDR3 is made up of 15 amino acids. V was trimmed by 0 bases and J by 3 bases, leaving 9 bases between them. CDR3 protein: CASSQDEGVNQPQHF. Here the CDR3 DNA reads TGTGCCAGCAGCCAAGATGAAGGGGTCAATCAGCCCCAGCATTTT.

Comment on this clone: Mismatch with germline at one junction end may stem from a read error. J is TRBJ1-2 and V is TRBV12-5; D gene ambiguous. Germline CDR1 and CDR2: LGHNT and FRNRAP. This CDR3 has 11 residues. The CDR3 coding sequence is TGTGCTAGTGGTTTGCCTCAGGCGAGGGCCTTC. It encodes CASGLPQARAF.

The V call is TRBV27, the J call TRBJ2-1; TRBD1 agrees at 7 bases. Per germline, CDR1 MNHEY and CDR2 SMNVEV (reference sequence). J was trimmed by 6 bases and V by 6 bases; bases with no gene match: 8. The CDR3 is 14 residues long. In DNA, the CDR3 is TGTGCCAGCAGGGTGGGGACAGTGGGCAATGAGCAGTTCTTC. Protein sequence: CASRVGTVGNEQFF.